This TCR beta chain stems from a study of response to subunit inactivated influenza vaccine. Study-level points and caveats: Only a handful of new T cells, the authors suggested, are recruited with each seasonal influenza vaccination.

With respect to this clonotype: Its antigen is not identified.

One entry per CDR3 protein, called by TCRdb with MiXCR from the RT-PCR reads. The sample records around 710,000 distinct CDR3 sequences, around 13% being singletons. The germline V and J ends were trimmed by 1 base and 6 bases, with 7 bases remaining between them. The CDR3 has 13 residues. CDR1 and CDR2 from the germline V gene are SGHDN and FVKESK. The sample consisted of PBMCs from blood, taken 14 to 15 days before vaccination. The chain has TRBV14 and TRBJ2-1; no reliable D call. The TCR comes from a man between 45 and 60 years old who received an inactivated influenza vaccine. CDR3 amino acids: CASSQANSNEQFF. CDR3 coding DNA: TGTGCCAGCAGCCAAGCCAACTCCAATGAGCAGTTCTTC.